This T cell receptor (beta chain) was identified during a study of T cell responses to AZD1222 COVID-19 vaccine. General study results and limits: White British ancestry dominated among donors, who included more females, and clonal diversity was possibly underestimated.

As concerns this clone: What it binds is not known.

This table comes from immunoSEQ multiplex PCR, and its TCRdb copy is limited to in-frame clones, with some not included. There are 120,000 or so clones in the sample; less than 90% occur only once, and about 27% lies in the top ten. There are 16 residues in the CDR3. The material sequenced was peripheral blood, taken on day 0 of AZD1222 vaccination. The chain links TRBV12-1 to TRBJ1-5; the table assigns TRBD1, which was not confirmed against the DNA. TRBV12-1 is noted as a pseudogene. The sequence was obtained from an adult in good health. CDR3 sequence: CASSPLGPGGNQPQHF. DNA of the CDR3: TGTGCCAGCAGCCCCCTCGGGCCAGGGGGGAATCAGCCCCAGCATTTT.